Listed below are T cell receptor beta chains from one sample, sequenced in a study of breast tumors, draining lymph nodes, adjacent tissues. One entry per CDR3 protein results from TCRdb running MiXCR on the multiplex PCR reads. This sample has approximately 230,000 distinct CDR3 sequences, with roughly a third found just once. The sample was axillary lymph node tissue. The origin of the receptors is a female donor with breast cancer. Some clones in this sample may be carry-over from other donors' samples. Each CDR3 is given with its conserved first and last residue. A D gene is named only where the DNA matches it firmly. The size field is filled for only some rows; it gives once, few, many or a size class.

j_call	v_call	clone_size	d_call	cdr3_nt	cdr3_aa
TRBJ1-5	TRBV10-3	many	TRBD1	TGTGCCATGGAGGACAGGGAAAATCAGCCCCAGCATTTT	CAMEDRENQPQHF
TRBJ2-2	TRBV9	many	-	TGTGCCAGCAGCGTAGGAGGTAGCGGGAACACCGGGGAGCTGTTTTTT	CASSVGGSGNTGELFF
TRBJ1-6	TRBV12-5	many	-	TGTGCTAGTGGTTTGGTACAGTGGAATTCACCCCTCCACTTT	CASGLVQWNSPLHF
TRBJ2-7	TRBV5-8	many	-	TGTGCCAGCACCCGGGTTGTGGGAGTAGTCTACGAGCAGTACTTC	CASTRVVGVVYEQYF
TRBJ1-1	TRBV29-1	-	-	TGCAGCGTTATGACAGTTGAAGCTTTCTTT	CSVMTVEAFF
TRBJ2-1	TRBV7-3	many	-	TGTGCCAGCAGCCCCGTGGGGGATGGGTTGAATGAGCAGTTCTTC	CASSPVGDGLNEQFF
TRBJ1-6	TRBV5-6	many	-	TGTGCCAGCAGCTTGGTCGGGGTTAATTCACCCCTCCACTTT	CASSLVGVNSPLHF
TRBJ2-7	TRBV28	-	TRBD1	TGTGCCAGCTTCTCCGGGACAGGGGCAAACGAGCAGTACTTC	CASFSGTGANEQYF
TRBJ1-3	TRBV20-1	many	-	TGCAGTGCTAGAGGGACAGACCTCTTTTCTGGAAACACCATATATTTT	CSARGTDLFSGNTIYF
TRBJ2-1	TRBV7-2	many	-	TGTGCCAGCAGCTTACATGTCAAAGACAATGAGCAGTTCTTC	CASSLHVKDNEQFF
TRBJ1-5	TRBV2	many	-	TGTGCCAGCAGTGTGGGTAGCCCCCAGCATTTT	CASSVGSPQHF
TRBJ1-2	TRBV7-9	-	TRBD1	TGTGCCAGCAGCTTGGAAGTACCGGGACAGTATGGCTACCCCTTC	CASSLEVPGQYGYPF
TRBJ2-1	TRBV12-3/TRBV12-4	once	-	TGTGCCGGCAGTTTATTCGGGGGCTTACCTAATGAGCAGTTCTTC	CAGSLFGGLPNEQFF
TRBJ1-3	TRBV12-3/TRBV12-4	-	-	TGTGCCAGCAGTTTGGTAGGGGTCGGAAACACCATATATTTT	CASSLVGVGNTIYF
TRBJ2-7	TRBV15	-	-	TGTGCCACCAGCAGGGACTGGCACTCCTACGAGCAGTACTTC	CATSRDWHSYEQYF